The 22 T cell receptor beta chains below all came from one sample that was sequenced in a study of CD4 and CD8 cells across lung adenocarcinoma regions (dated by TCRdb to between 2017 and 2018). To prepare the library, PCR was applied. Sequencing used a HiSeq X Ten. Clones were called with MiXCR by TCRdb after fastp trimmed the public reads at Q25, and only in-frame beta chains were retained. For every CDR3 protein sequence, its rows merge into one entry that carries the most common genes and DNA. In all, the sample holds around 15,000 distinct CDR3 sequences, and around 40% of those were seen once. The ten top clones hold roughly a sixth of the sample. Source material: CD4+ T cells from the center of a lung tumor. What this sample's cell subset or site label stands for: tumor center region. Every receptor here comes from a male donor with lung adenocarcinoma. The CD4 and CD8 labels of this study may be unreliable.

This clonotype is medium-sized (0.01 to 0.1%) in the sample. J is TRBJ2-1 and V is TRBV6-1; D gene unclear. From germline, CDR1 is MNHNS and CDR2 SASEGT. CDR3 length: 13 amino acids. V shed 0 bases and J shed 9 bases, with 9 bases lying between them. The CDR3 sequence is CASSEALMSEQFF. The CDR3 nucleotides read TGTGCCAGCAGTGAAGCGCTTATGAGTGAGCAGTTCTTC.

The chain joins TRBV28 to TRBJ2-1; D is ambiguous. The J call may be faulty, since TRBJ2-7 better matches the DNA end. This CDR3 comprises 14 residues. Germline CDR1 MDHEN, CDR2 SYDVKM. For the CDR3, the DNA is TGTGCCAGCAGAAGACCCGGGCCCTCCTACGAGCAGTACTTC. It specifies CASRRPGPSYEQYF.

This clonotype was found once. The CDR3 spells CASSDGSGRADTLYF. In DNA, the CDR3 is TGTGCCAGCAGTGACGGGAGCGGGAGGGCAGATACCCTGTATTTT. This chain connects TRBV6-4 to TRBJ2-3, with 10 bases lining up with TRBD2. The V segment lost 2 bases and the J segment 14 bases; nucleotides outside the gene matches: 13. Looked up from germline, CDR1 is MRHNA and CDR2 is SNTAGT. This CDR3 region has 15 residues.

The chain uses TRBV6-1 and TRBJ2-3; perhaps D is TRBD1 or TRBD2 (5 bases each). Germline-derived CDR1 and CDR2 are MNHNS and SASEGT. V was trimmed by 9 bases and J by 4 bases, leaving 20 bases between them. The CDR3 consists of 15 residues. The CDR3 DNA reads TGTGCCAGGGGTAGAGGGGCGGGTTCCTCAGATACGCAGTATTTT. Its translation: CARGRGAGSSDTQYF.

This clonotype was observed a single time. The chain recombines TRBV6-5 with TRBJ2-3; unclear D gene. Trimming cost V 8 bases and J 9 bases, with 24 bases left between them. This CDR3 is built from 15 residues. The germline V gene has CDR1 MNHEY and CDR2 SVGAGI. The CDR3 nucleotides read TGTGCCAGCGGTTGCGCGAGCCGTGACCAAGAGACGCAGTATTTT. This translates into CASGCASRDQETQYF.

Concerning this clonotype: Mismatch with germline at one junction end may stem from a read error. J is TRBJ2-5 and V is TRBV27; D may match TRBD1 or TRBD2 (5 bases each). Germline assignment: CDR1 MNHEY and CDR2 SMNVEV (reference sequence). The CDR3 sequence is 15 residues long. CDR3 loop: CARGTGFRDPETQYF. The CDR3 DNA reads as TGTGCCAGGGGGACGGGGTTCCGTGACCCAGAGACCCAGTATTTC.

This clonotype was counted once. V and J are TRBV10-1 and TRBJ2-1, with 9 nucleotides matching TRBD2. This CDR3 spans 17 amino acids. Germline V gene data show CDR1 as WNHNN and CDR2 as SYGVQD (reference sequence). Trimming at V came to 0 bases and at J to 4 bases, leaving 7 bases not matched to a gene. The CDR3 nucleotides read TGCGCCAGCAGTGAGTCAGCCCAGCGGGAGGAGTACAATGAGCAGTTCTTC. Its translation is CASSESAQREEYNEQFF.

This clonotype has a count of ten or more. V and J are TRBV7-6 and TRBJ1-2; TRBD1 might be the D (5 bases). V was shortened by 5 bases and J by 4 bases, with 17 bases between the two germline ends. The CDR3 sequence is 15 residues long. CDR1 SGHVS and CDR2 FNYEAQ come from the germline V gene. The chain's CDR3 is CASSPDQGFSYGYTF. The CDR3, as DNA: TGTGCCAGCAGCCCGGATCAGGGTTTCAGCTATGGCTACACCTTC.

This clonotype occurred a few times. This chain links TRBV7-6 with TRBJ2-1, with 8 nucleotides matching TRBD2. The trim removed 1 base at V and 8 bases at J, leaving 7 bases unmatched. There are 15 residues in the CDR3. The germline V gene encodes CDR1 SGHVS and CDR2 FNYEAQ. CDR3 DNA: TGTGCCAGCAGCTTAGTAGAGACTAGCGTCCATGAGCAGTTCTTC. Translation: CASSLVETSVHEQFF.

The chain combines TRBV4-1 with TRBJ2-1; no reliable D call. The CDR3 length is 13 residues. V lost 4 bases, J lost 4 bases, and 8 bases lay in between. Germline CDR1 MGHRA, CDR2 YSYEKL. The CDR3 coding sequence is TGCGCCAGCAGCCGAGACATTTACAATGAGCAGTTCTTC. Translating gives CASSRDIYNEQFF.

This clonotype is categorized as medium-sized. Written as DNA, the CDR3 is TGTGCCAGCAGCTTAGCGGGTCACTTCGGGCGATCTAGCACAGATACGCAGTATTTT. Translating gives CASSLAGHFGRSSTDTQYF. The chain joins TRBV7-2 to TRBJ2-3; D is unresolved. CDR1 and CDR2 from the germline V gene are SGHTA and FQGNSA. V shed 0 bases and J shed 0 bases, with 19 bases lying between them. The CDR3 totals 19 residues.

This clonotype was recorded many times. A read error is possible here, since a much larger clone lies one base away. The chain links TRBV6-1 to TRBJ2-1, with 7 bases aligning to TRBD2. The DNA matches TRBJ2-7 better at its end, which makes the J call doubtful. CDR3 length: 15 amino acids. Germline CDR1 reads MNHNS; CDR2 reads SASEGT. The CDR3, as DNA: TGTGCCAGCCGGTGGGGAGGGAGCTCCTACAATGAGCAGTACTTC. Protein product: CASRWGGSSYNEQYF.

Of note for this clonotype: The CDR3 does not close with the conserved phenylalanine or tryptophan, likely indicating a read error. Because the CDR3's place on the DNA is in doubt, the DNA is left out and the CDR3 is given as listed by TCRdb. This chain uses TRBV15 with TRBJ2-5. CDR1 and CDR2 (germline): LNHNV, YYDKDF (reference sequence). A total of 16 residues make up the CDR3, ends included. The CDR3 loop is CATTPGLVCSFRMRKG.

In this sample, this clonotype turned up a few times. This chain joins TRBV6-1 and TRBJ1-5; TRBD1 matches 7 bases. V trimming: 6 bases; J trimming: 6 bases; junction bases outside the gene matches: 5. This CDR3 contains 13 residues. Germline CDR1 reads MNHNS; CDR2 reads SASEGT. CDR3 in amino acids: CASSGQDSQPQHF. The CDR3 coding sequence is TGTGCCAGCAGCGGACAGGACAGTCAGCCCCAGCATTTT.

This clonotype was observed a few times. The rearrangement uses TRBV6-5 and TRBJ2-1; the D is unclear. The J call may be incorrect, as the DNA end agrees better with TRBJ2-7. From germline, CDR1 is MNHEY and CDR2 SVGAGI. CDR3 size: 14 residues. The CDR3 coding sequence is TGTGCCAGCAGTTCAGCAGGTTTTCCCAATGAGCAGTACTTC. Protein sequence: CASSSAGFPNEQYF.

In this sample, this clonotype turned up a few times. V gene TRBV10-1 combines with J gene TRBJ2-4, with D perhaps TRBD2 (6 bases). The CDR3 sequence is 14 residues long. Germline V lookup: CDR1 WNHNN, CDR2 SYGVQD (reference sequence). The V and J ends lost 2 bases and 11 bases respectively, with 16 bases between them. CDR3 sequence (DNA): TGCGCCAGCAGTGAGATGCGGAGCGGAGGGTTTCAGTACTTC. Its translation is CASSEMRSGGFQYF.

This clonotype was observed once. One end of the junction is discordant with germline, which a read error may explain. This chain uses TRBV6-5 with TRBJ2-5; possibly TRBD2 for D (6 bases). This CDR3 has 16 amino acids. Per the germline V gene, CDR1 is MNHEY and CDR2 is SVGAGI. CDR3 DNA: TGTGCCAGCAGTTACGCCGCGGCCGGGGGTAGGGAGGCCCTGTCCTTC. The encoded protein is CASSYAAAGGREALSF.

This clonotype was counted at least ten times. The chain recombines TRBV6-1 with TRBJ2-7; TRBD1 agrees at 7 bases. Germline loops: CDR1 MNHNS, CDR2 SASEGT. V was pared by 6 bases and J by 0 bases, with 2 bases of the junction left unmatched. CDR3 size: 13 residues. CDR3 protein: CASRGDSSYEQYF. The CDR3 DNA sequence: TGTGCCAGCAGGGGGGACAGCTCCTACGAGCAGTACTTC.

The rearrangement joins TRBV10-1 to TRBJ2-5; weak D call: TRBD2 (5 bases). This CDR3 comprises 16 residues. Germline-derived CDR1 and CDR2 are WNHNN and SYGVQD (reference sequence). Trimming removed 6 bases from V and 8 bases from J, with 25 bases in between. The DNA of the CDR3 is TGCGCCAGCAGGGGCCCGGGGAGCGGTGGCGCAGATACCCAGTACTTC. It translates to CASRGPGSGGADTQYF.

The J gene is TRBJ2-4, the V gene TRBV6-1; 9 positions match TRBD2. The CDR3 covers 18 residues. Germline CDR1 reads MNHNS; CDR2 reads SASEGT. V was clipped by 2 bases and J by 13 bases; unmatched bases: 21. CDR3 region: CASSERGGGGLAKNTQYF. DNA for the CDR3: TGTGCCAGCAGTGAAAGGGGAGGGGGGGGACTAGCCAAAAACACCCAGTACTTC.

The V and J genes are TRBV27 and TRBJ2-4; a possible D gene is TRBD2 (5 bases). The CDR3 contains 16 residues. Per germline, CDR1 MNHEY and CDR2 SMNVEV (reference sequence). The CDR3 region has the DNA TGTGCGTATAGAGGTGAGAGGGAACGTGCCAAAAACATTCAGTACTTC. Its protein is CAYRGERERAKNIQYF.

With respect to this clonotype: The junction departs from the called germline gene at one end, perhaps through a read error. The V gene is TRBV27, the J gene TRBJ2-5, with D tentatively TRBD1 or TRBD2 (6 bases each). The germline CDR1 and CDR2 sequences are MNHEY and SMNVEV (reference sequence). The CDR3 runs to 16 residues. The CDR3 loop is CASGGIGTLVTDTQYF. DNA of the CDR3: TGTGCCAGCGGGGGGATCGGGACACTCGTCACAGATACGCAGTACTTT.